This is a list of T cell receptor beta chains from one sample in a study of CD8 T cells in Susac syndrome. TCRdb processed the immunoSEQ multiplex PCR reads anew with MiXCR; each CDR3 protein has one entry. This sample has roughly 200,000 distinct CDR3 sequences, with about 95% found just once. Sequencing was carried out using CD4+ T cells from PBMCs. These receptor sequences come from a human donor with Susac syndrome. Each CDR3 is given with its conserved first and last residue. Each record gives: J gene, V gene, D gene, clone size, CDR3 protein, CDR3 DNA. A D gene is named only where the DNA matches it firmly. Not all rows give a size; the values are once, few, many and, for expanded clones, a class.

j_gene: TRBJ2-7; v_gene: TRBV6-6; d_gene: TRBD2; abundance: -; CDR3aa: CASSPGGTRPYEQYF; CDR3nt: TGTGCCAGCAGCCCCGGCGGGACTAGACCCTACGAGCAGTACTTC
j_gene: TRBJ2-5; v_gene: TRBV10-3; d_gene: TRBD2; abundance: -; CDR3aa: CATLAGRQETQYF; CDR3nt: TGTGCCACGCTAGCGGGGCGCCAAGAGACCCAGTACTTC
j_gene: TRBJ2-7; v_gene: TRBV6-2/TRBV6-3; d_gene: -; abundance: -; CDR3aa: CASTRTPPSEQYF; CDR3nt: TGTGCCAGCACCCGCACACCCCCGTCCGAGCAGTACTTC
j_gene: TRBJ2-4; v_gene: TRBV3-1; d_gene: -; abundance: -; CDR3aa: CASSQFRPGITPKNIQYF; CDR3nt: TGTGCCAGCAGCCAGTTTCGTCCCGGTATTACTCCCAAAAACATTCAGTACTTC
j_gene: TRBJ2-1; v_gene: TRBV20-1; d_gene: -; abundance: -; CDR3aa: CSARDAYNEQFF; CDR3nt: TGCAGTGCTAGAGATGCGTACAATGAGCAGTTCTTC
j_gene: TRBJ2-7; v_gene: TRBV20-1; d_gene: TRBD1; abundance: -; CDR3aa: CSAKDRRRPSPYEQYF; CDR3nt: TGCAGTGCTAAGGACAGGAGACGACCTTCACCGTACGAGCAGTACTTC
j_gene: TRBJ2-1; v_gene: TRBV28; d_gene: -; abundance: -; CDR3aa: CASSSSDEQFF; CDR3nt: TGTGCCAGCAGTTCGTCGGATGAGCAGTTCTTC
j_gene: TRBJ2-1; v_gene: TRBV29-1; d_gene: -; abundance: -; CDR3aa: CSVDFYNEQFF; CDR3nt: TGCAGCGTTGACTTCTACAATGAGCAGTTCTTC
j_gene: TRBJ2-1; v_gene: TRBV4-2; d_gene: TRBD2; abundance: -; CDR3aa: CASSLRGLAFNEQFF; CDR3nt: TGTGCCAGCAGCCTTCGGGGACTAGCTTTTAATGAGCAGTTCTTC
j_gene: TRBJ2-1; v_gene: TRBV5-1; d_gene: TRBD1; abundance: -; CDR3aa: CASSPKWPGGNEQFF; CDR3nt: TGCGCCAGCAGCCCGAAGTGGCCAGGGGGAAATGAGCAGTTCTTC
j_gene: TRBJ1-2; v_gene: TRBV14; d_gene: -; abundance: -; CDR3aa: CASSQVGNAHGYTF; CDR3nt: TGTGCCAGCAGCCAAGTCGGTAACGCTCATGGCTACACCTTC
j_gene: TRBJ1-2; v_gene: TRBV30; d_gene: -; abundance: -; CDR3aa: CAWGYGARSYGYTF; CDR3nt: TGTGCCTGGGGCTACGGGGCCAGAAGCTATGGCTACACCTTC
j_gene: TRBJ2-5; v_gene: TRBV20-1; d_gene: TRBD1; abundance: -; CDR3aa: CSAPRTGLKETQYF; CDR3nt: TGCAGTGCCCCTCGGACAGGGCTGAAAGAGACCCAGTACTTC
j_gene: TRBJ2-4; v_gene: TRBV5-1; d_gene: -; abundance: -; CDR3aa: CASSLRDSRQNIQYF; CDR3nt: TGCGCCAGCAGCTTGAGGGACTCTCGACAAAACATTCAGTACTTC
j_gene: TRBJ1-6; v_gene: TRBV3-1; d_gene: -; abundance: -; CDR3aa: CASSSLDGNNSPLHF; CDR3nt: TGTGCCAGCAGCTCGTTGGACGGAAATAATTCACCCCTCCACTTT
j_gene: TRBJ1-2; v_gene: TRBV4-2; d_gene: TRBD1; abundance: -; CDR3aa: CASSQDRGAYGYTF; CDR3nt: TGTGCCAGCAGCCAAGACAGGGGGGCCTATGGCTACACCTTC
j_gene: TRBJ2-7; v_gene: TRBV7-9; d_gene: -; abundance: -; CDR3aa: CASSPGALFYEQYF; CDR3nt: TGTGCCAGCAGCCCAGGGGCGTTATTCTACGAGCAGTACTTC
j_gene: TRBJ2-1; v_gene: TRBV29-1; d_gene: -; abundance: -; CDR3aa: CSAPRIAGSNEQFF; CDR3nt: TGCAGCGCCCCAAGAATCGCGGGTTCTAATGAGCAGTTCTTC
j_gene: TRBJ2-7; v_gene: TRBV28; d_gene: TRBD2; abundance: -; CDR3aa: CASSFLAVSYEQYF; CDR3nt: TGTGCCAGCAGTTTCCTAGCGGTCTCCTACGAGCAGTACTTC
j_gene: TRBJ2-5; v_gene: TRBV28; d_gene: -; abundance: -; CDR3aa: CASSLIGPPRRETQYF; CDR3nt: TGTGCCAGCAGCTTAATCGGGCCTCCTAGGAGAGAGACCCAGTACTTC
j_gene: TRBJ2-2; v_gene: TRBV30; d_gene: -; abundance: -; CDR3aa: CAWGRLAGELFF; CDR3nt: TGTGCCTGGGGCCGACTAGCCGGGGAGCTGTTTTTT
j_gene: TRBJ1-3; v_gene: TRBV5-1; d_gene: -; abundance: -; CDR3aa: CASAENSGNTIYF; CDR3nt: TGCGCCAGCGCTGAGAACTCTGGAAACACCATATATTTT
j_gene: TRBJ2-2; v_gene: TRBV6-5; d_gene: -; abundance: -; CDR3aa: CASSNDPKELFF; CDR3nt: TGTGCCAGCAGTAACGACCCAAAGGAGCTGTTTTTT
j_gene: TRBJ2-7; v_gene: TRBV4-3; d_gene: -; abundance: -; CDR3aa: CASSPTRGRVGEQYF; CDR3nt: TGCGCCAGCAGCCCAACAAGGGGAAGGGTGGGCGAGCAGTACTTC
j_gene: TRBJ1-1; v_gene: TRBV29-1; d_gene: TRBD1; abundance: -; CDR3aa: CSVELRDSMNTEAFF; CDR3nt: TGCAGCGTTGAGCTACGGGACAGCATGAACACTGAAGCTTTCTTT
j_gene: TRBJ2-2; v_gene: TRBV5-1; d_gene: -; abundance: -; CDR3aa: CASSLVLAPTGELFF; CDR3nt: TGCGCCAGCAGCCTCGTTCTAGCGCCCACCGGGGAGCTGTTTTTT
j_gene: TRBJ2-5; v_gene: TRBV10-3; d_gene: -; abundance: -; CDR3aa: CAISSDPAGGYQETQYF; CDR3nt: TGTGCCATCAGCTCCGACCCAGCGGGCGGGTACCAAGAGACCCAGTACTTC
j_gene: TRBJ2-4; v_gene: TRBV20-1; d_gene: -; abundance: -; CDR3aa: CSAGPLTGTAKNIQYF; CDR3nt: TGCAGTGCTGGTCCCCTAACAGGGACCGCCAAAAACATTCAGTACTTC
j_gene: TRBJ2-5; v_gene: TRBV7-8; d_gene: -; abundance: -; CDR3aa: CASSFLGKNQETQYF; CDR3nt: TGTGCCAGCAGCTTTCTTGGGAAAAACCAAGAGACCCAGTACTTC
j_gene: TRBJ2-1; v_gene: TRBV7-9; d_gene: -; abundance: -; CDR3aa: CASTDGALTYNEQFF; CDR3nt: TGTGCCAGCACCGATGGGGCACTAACCTACAATGAGCAGTTCTTC
j_gene: TRBJ2-1; v_gene: TRBV9; d_gene: -; abundance: once; CDR3aa: CASSVSDNEQFF; CDR3nt: TGTGCCAGCAGCGTTAGTGACAATGAGCAGTTCTTC
j_gene: TRBJ1-1; v_gene: TRBV12-3/TRBV12-4; d_gene: -; abundance: -; CDR3aa: CASSSGAHTEAFF; CDR3nt: TGTGCCAGCAGTTCCGGGGCCCACACTGAAGCTTTCTTT
j_gene: TRBJ1-5; v_gene: TRBV7-9; d_gene: TRBD1; abundance: -; CDR3aa: CASSLGTGAGQPQHF; CDR3nt: TGTGCCAGCAGCTTAGGGACAGGGGCAGGTCAGCCCCAGCATTTT
j_gene: TRBJ2-1; v_gene: TRBV9; d_gene: -; abundance: -; CDR3aa: CASSPGLTGQFF; CDR3nt: TGTGCCAGCAGCCCCGGACTCACGGGGCAGTTCTTC
j_gene: TRBJ2-7; v_gene: TRBV3-1; d_gene: TRBD2; abundance: -; CDR3aa: CASSQVTSGPYEQYF; CDR3nt: TGTGCCAGCAGCCAAGTGACTAGCGGACCCTACGAGCAGTACTTC
j_gene: TRBJ1-2; v_gene: TRBV19; d_gene: -; abundance: once; CDR3aa: CASSGRDRGGYTF; CDR3nt: TGTGCCAGTAGTGGCCGAGACAGAGGTGGCTACACCTTC
j_gene: TRBJ1-5; v_gene: TRBV28; d_gene: -; abundance: -; CDR3aa: CASSGGRGQPQHF; CDR3nt: TGTGCCAGCAGCGGGGGGCGGGGGCAGCCCCAGCATTTT
j_gene: TRBJ1-5; v_gene: TRBV19; d_gene: TRBD1; abundance: -; CDR3aa: CASSRTGDYQPQHF; CDR3nt: TGTGCCAGTAGTCGGACAGGAGATTATCAGCCCCAGCATTTT
j_gene: TRBJ2-7; v_gene: TRBV20-1; d_gene: -; abundance: -; CDR3aa: CSAFNPSDSYEQYF; CDR3nt: TGCAGTGCCTTCAATCCTTCAGACAGTTACGAGCAGTACTTC
j_gene: TRBJ2-3; v_gene: TRBV11-2; d_gene: TRBD1; abundance: -; CDR3aa: CASSRTGQGSTDTQYF; CDR3nt: TGTGCCAGCAGCCGAACGGGACAGGGTAGCACAGATACGCAGTATTTT
j_gene: TRBJ1-1; v_gene: TRBV18; d_gene: -; abundance: -; CDR3aa: CASSGVGDTEAFF; CDR3nt: TGTGCCAGCTCGGGGGTGGGGGACACTGAAGCTTTCTTT
j_gene: TRBJ1-1; v_gene: TRBV11-2; d_gene: -; abundance: -; CDR3aa: CASSIRTPNTEAFF; CDR3nt: TGTGCCAGCAGCATAAGGACACCGAACACTGAAGCTTTCTTT
j_gene: TRBJ1-1; v_gene: TRBV5-1; d_gene: -; abundance: -; CDR3aa: CASSLGSINEAFF; CDR3nt: TGCGCCAGCAGCTTGGGCTCCATAAATGAAGCTTTCTTT
j_gene: TRBJ1-1; v_gene: TRBV5-1; d_gene: -; abundance: once; CDR3aa: CASSLDQRNTEAFF; CDR3nt: TGCGCCAGCAGCTTGGATCAGAGGAACACTGAAGCTTTCTTT
j_gene: TRBJ2-7; v_gene: TRBV20-1; d_gene: TRBD2; abundance: -; CDR3aa: CSARKLAGGQTYEQYF; CDR3nt: TGCAGTGCTAGGAAACTAGCGGGAGGGCAAACCTACGAGCAGTACTTC
j_gene: TRBJ2-3; v_gene: TRBV6-2/TRBV6-3; d_gene: -; abundance: -; CDR3aa: CASSYSKGTQYF; CDR3nt: TGTGCCAGCAGTTACTCAAAGGGGACGCAGTATTTT
j_gene: TRBJ1-2; v_gene: TRBV7-2; d_gene: TRBD1; abundance: -; CDR3aa: CASSTTGGLGYTF; CDR3nt: TGTGCCAGCAGCACCACAGGGGGCCTTGGCTACACCTTC
j_gene: TRBJ2-7; v_gene: TRBV28; d_gene: TRBD2; abundance: -; CDR3aa: CASSSPGSGRAYEQYF; CDR3nt: TGTGCCAGCAGTTCCCCGGGGAGCGGGAGGGCCTACGAGCAGTACTTC
j_gene: TRBJ2-3; v_gene: TRBV18; d_gene: -; abundance: -; CDR3aa: CASSEQPSTDTQYF; CDR3nt: TGTGCCAGCTCAGAACAGCCTAGCACAGATACGCAGTATTTT
j_gene: TRBJ1-5; v_gene: TRBV5-8; d_gene: -; abundance: few; CDR3aa: CASSFGGDQPQHF; CDR3nt: TGTGCCAGCAGCTTTGGGGGGGATCAGCCCCAGCATTTT
j_gene: TRBJ2-1; v_gene: TRBV27; d_gene: TRBD1; abundance: -; CDR3aa: CASSIQGGEQFF; CDR3nt: TGTGCCAGCAGCATACAGGGGGGTGAGCAGTTCTTC